Presented here are 2 T cell receptor beta chains from one specimen sequenced in a study of T cell changes during pregnancy in multiple sclerosis. TCRdb keeps only in-frame clones here, not all; method: immunoSEQ multiplex PCR. Seen here are roughly 42,000 clones, about nine tenths observed once, and the top ten hold roughly 0.5%. The material sequenced was CD4+ T cells from peripheral blood mononuclear cells, taken in the second trimester of pregnancy. These receptors were collected from a female donor in good health, enrolled as a control in a pregnancy study.

This clone has only one observation. J is TRBJ2-4 and V is TRBV14; 7 positions match TRBD2. This CDR3 spans 15 amino acids. V dropped 3 bases and J dropped 7; count of bases not matched to a gene: 9. Per germline, CDR1 SGHDN and CDR2 FVKESK. CDR3 residues: CASSHATGGVNIQYF. The DNA for the CDR3 is TGTGCCAGCAGCCATGCTACGGGAGGTGTGAACATTCAGTACTTC.

This chain uses TRBV18 with TRBJ2-7; 7 nucleotides match TRBD1. V was clipped by 4 bases and J by 7 bases; unmatched bases: 4. Germline CDR1 reads KGHSH; CDR2 reads LQKENI. The CDR3 extends over 12 amino acids. CDR3 coding DNA: TGTGCCAGCTCACTCGACAGGGAAGAGCAGTACTTC. This encodes CASSLDREEQYF.